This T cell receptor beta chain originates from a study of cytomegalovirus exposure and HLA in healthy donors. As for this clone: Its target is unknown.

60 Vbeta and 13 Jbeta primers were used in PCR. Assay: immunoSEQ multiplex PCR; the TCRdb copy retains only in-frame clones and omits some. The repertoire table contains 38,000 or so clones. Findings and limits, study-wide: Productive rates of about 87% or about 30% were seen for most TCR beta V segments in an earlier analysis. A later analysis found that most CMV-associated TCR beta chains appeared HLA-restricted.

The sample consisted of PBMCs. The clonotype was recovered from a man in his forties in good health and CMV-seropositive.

The DNA of the CDR3 is TGTGCCAGCAGCCCCCCGGGACTAGCGGGAGGCCGCAATGAGCAGTTCTTC. Protein product: CASSPPGLAGGRNEQFF. The chain carries TRBV7-3 and TRBJ2-1; 15 nucleotides agree with TRBD2. The CDR3 runs 17 residues. V was pared by 5 bases and J by 6 bases, with 8 bases of the junction left unmatched. Germline CDR1 reads SGHTA; CDR2 reads FQGTGA. The complete variable domain, with remaining parts taken from reference TRBV7-3 and TRBJ2-1, reads GAGVSQTPSNKVTEKGKYVELRCDPISGHTALYWYRQSLGQGPEFLIYFQGTGAADDSGLPNDRFFAVRPEGSVSTLKIQRTERGDSAVYLCASSPPGLAGGRNEQFFGPGTRLTVL.